Below, one T cell receptor beta chain is given with its context. These data come from a study of T-cell memory formation after mild COVID-19. Whole-study context: The two donors had largely donor-specific TCR clusters.

5'RACE primed from the constant segment yielded TCR alpha and TCR beta cDNA libraries bearing sample barcodes and UMIs. In TCRdb, the 5' RACE reads were re-called with MiXCR into one record per CDR3 protein. Of fewer than 700,000 distinct CDR3 sequences listed, about 20% are singletons. The source material was PBMCs or a T cell subset sorted from them (not recorded which). The sequence was obtained from an adult woman who had mild COVID-19 (a few samples of this study predate the infection). Cell type and time point are not known.

The CDR3 reads CASSVLATTDTQYF. As DNA, the CDR3 is TGTGCCAGCAGCGTATTAGCGACCACAGATACGCAGTATTTT. This chain connects TRBV9 to TRBJ2-3; perhaps TRBD2 as D (5 bases). CDR1 and CDR2 from the germline V gene are SGDLS and YYNGEE. The ends were cut back, 1 base at V and 2 bases at J, with 8 bases in the middle. The CDR3 has 14 residues.